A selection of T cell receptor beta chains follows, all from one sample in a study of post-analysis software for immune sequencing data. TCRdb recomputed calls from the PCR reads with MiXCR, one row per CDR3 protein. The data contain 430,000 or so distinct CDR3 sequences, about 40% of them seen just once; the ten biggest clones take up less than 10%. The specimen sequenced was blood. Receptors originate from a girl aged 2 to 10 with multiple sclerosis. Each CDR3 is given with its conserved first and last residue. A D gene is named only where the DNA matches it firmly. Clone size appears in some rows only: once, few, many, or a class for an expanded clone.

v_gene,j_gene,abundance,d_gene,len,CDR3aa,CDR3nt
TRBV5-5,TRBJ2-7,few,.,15,CASSLPGTRRHEQYF,TGTGCCAGCAGCTTACCGGGGACAAGAAGGCACGAGCAGTACTTC
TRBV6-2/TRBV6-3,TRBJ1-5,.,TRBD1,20,CASSYQVGQGSGYSNQPQHF,TGTGCCAGCAGTTATCAAGTTGGACAGGGATCCGGCTATAGCAATCAGCCCCAGCATTTT
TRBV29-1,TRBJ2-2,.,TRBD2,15,CSVAGTSLNTGELFF,TGCAGCGTTGCCGGGACTAGCCTTAACACCGGGGAGCTGTTTTTT
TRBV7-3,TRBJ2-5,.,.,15,CASSLVFGGGETQYF,TGTGCCAGCAGCTTAGTGTTCGGGGGCGGCGAGACCCAGTACTTC
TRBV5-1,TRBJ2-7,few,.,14,CASSSDRLPYEQYF,TGCGCCAGCAGCTCGGACAGACTTCCCTACGAGCAGTACTTC
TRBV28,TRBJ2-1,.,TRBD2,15,CASSPLAGGYNEQFF,TGTGCCAGCAGTCCGTTAGCGGGGGGGTACAATGAGCAGTTCTTC
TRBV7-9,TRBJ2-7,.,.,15,CASSLAWGRNDEQYF,TGTGCCAGCAGCTTAGCATGGGGGAGGAACGACGAGCAGTACTTC
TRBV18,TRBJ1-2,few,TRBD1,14,CASSPDRGPYGYTF,TGTGCCAGCTCACCGGACAGGGGCCCCTATGGCTACACCTTC
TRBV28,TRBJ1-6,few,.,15,CASRPQTRGNSPLHF,TGTGCCAGCAGGCCCCAAACACGAGGCAATTCACCCCTCCACTTT
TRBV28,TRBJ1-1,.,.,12,CATDSSDREAFF,TGTGCCACCGACAGCTCCGACCGAGAAGCTTTCTTT
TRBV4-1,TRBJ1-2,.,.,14,CASSQLTANYGYTF,TGCGCCAGCAGCCAACTGACAGCTAACTATGGCTACACCTTC
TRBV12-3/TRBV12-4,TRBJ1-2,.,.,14,CASSLLGTNYGYTF,TGTGCCAGCAGTCTGCTGGGAACTAACTATGGCTACACCTTC
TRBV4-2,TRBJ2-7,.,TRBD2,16,CDSSQDFILAGYEQYF,TGTGACAGCAGCCAAGATTTCATACTAGCGGGATACGAGCAGTACTTC
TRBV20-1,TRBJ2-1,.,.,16,CSARAPGAGIYNEQFF,TGCAGTGCTAGAGCCCCCGGGGCAGGGATCTACAATGAGCAGTTCTTC
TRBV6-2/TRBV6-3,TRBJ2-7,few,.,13,CASSYFRVSEQYF,TGTGCCAGCAGTTACTTTCGGGTCTCCGAGCAGTACTTC
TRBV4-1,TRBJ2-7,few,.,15,CASSQDTPGPYEQYF,TGCGCCAGCAGCCAAGATACCCCCGGGCCCTACGAGCAGTACTTC
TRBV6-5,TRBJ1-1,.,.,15,CASSYSLQGNTEAFF,TGTGCCAGCAGTTACTCTTTACAGGGCAACACTGAAGCTTTCTTT
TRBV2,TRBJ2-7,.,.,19,CASTDRSYGQKRDPYEQYF,TGTGCCAGCACGGACAGGAGTTACGGGCAGAAGCGGGATCCCTACGAGCAGTACTTC